This T cell receptor (beta chain) is drawn from a study of beta chain features in type 1 diabetes. This clone was picked up a small number of times. Its antigen is unknown. TCRB transcripts that were expressed got sequenced, as all of the isolated RNA had been reverse transcribed. TCRdb's copy holds only in-frame clones and misses some; the assay was immunoSEQ multiplex PCR. This sample has 600,000 to 700,000 clones, with roughly an eighth found just once. Whole-study findings and limits: The naive, central memory and Treg TCRB repertoires of patients appeared to be more similar to one another than those of healthy donors. Researchers caution that PCR might favor shorter templates, equally among patients and controls. TCRB CDR3s were moderately but significantly shorter in Type 1 diabetes patients in all four CD4+ subsets.

The CDR3 has 17 amino acids. The V segment lost 5 bases and the J segment 3 bases; nucleotides outside the gene matches: 13. The germline V gene encodes CDR1 KGHSH and CDR2 LQKENI. This chain uses TRBV18 with TRBJ1-2; 9 bases are a match to TRBD1. The sequence was collected from a young man with type 1 diabetes. The specimen was naive CD4+ T cells from blood. The DNA for the CDR3 is TGTGCCAGCTCATCGACCACCCGGGACAGGGATGACTATGGCTACACCTTC. It is translated as CASSSTTRDRDDYGYTF.